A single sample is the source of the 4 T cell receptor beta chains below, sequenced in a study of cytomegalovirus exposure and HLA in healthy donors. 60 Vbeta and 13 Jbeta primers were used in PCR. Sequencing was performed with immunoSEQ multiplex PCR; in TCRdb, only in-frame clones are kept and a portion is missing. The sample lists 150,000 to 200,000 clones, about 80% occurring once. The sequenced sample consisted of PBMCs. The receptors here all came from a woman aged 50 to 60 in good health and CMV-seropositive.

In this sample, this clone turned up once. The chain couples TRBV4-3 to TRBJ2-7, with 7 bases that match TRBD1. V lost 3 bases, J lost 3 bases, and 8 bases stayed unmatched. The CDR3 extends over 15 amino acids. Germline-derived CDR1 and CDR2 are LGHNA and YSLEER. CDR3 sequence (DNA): TGCGCCAGCAGCCAGCAAACAGGGGACAGCTACGAGCAGTACTTC. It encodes CASSQQTGDSYEQYF.

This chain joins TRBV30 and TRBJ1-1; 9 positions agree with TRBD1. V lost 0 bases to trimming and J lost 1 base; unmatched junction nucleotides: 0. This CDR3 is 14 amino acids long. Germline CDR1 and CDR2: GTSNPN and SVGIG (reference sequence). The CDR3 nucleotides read TGTGCCTGGAGTGTGACAGGGGGGAACACTGAAGCTTTCTTT. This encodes CAWSVTGGNTEAFF.

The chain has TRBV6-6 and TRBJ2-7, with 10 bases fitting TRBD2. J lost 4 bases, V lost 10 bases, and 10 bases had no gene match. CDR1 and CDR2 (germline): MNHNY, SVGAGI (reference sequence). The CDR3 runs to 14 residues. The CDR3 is CATGLAEHQYEQYF. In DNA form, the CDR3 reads TGTGCCACCGGACTAGCGGAACATCAATACGAGCAGTACTTC.

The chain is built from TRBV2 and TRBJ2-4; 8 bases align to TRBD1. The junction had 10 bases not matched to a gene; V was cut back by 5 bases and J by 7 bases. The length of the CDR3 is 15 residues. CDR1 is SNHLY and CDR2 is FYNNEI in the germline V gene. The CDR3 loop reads CASSPDRALGNIQYF. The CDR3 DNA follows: TGTGCCAGCAGTCCGGACAGGGCTCTAGGGAACATTCAGTACTTC.